Sequencing of this T cell receptor (beta chain) was carried out in a study of Graves' ophthalmopathy and Graves' hyperthyroidism. A follow-up of 18 months without ophthalmopathy meant that hyperthyroidism was stable. This clonotype was recorded many times. Amplified TCR beta CDR3 regions were obtained using RNA transcripts as template. The first-round RT-PCR employed HTBI primers together with the Qiagen OneStep RT-PCR kit. A multiplex PCR was then performed as the second round. TCRdb itself ran the multiplex PCR reads through MiXCR, one entry per CDR3 protein. The sample holds a few hundred thousand distinct CDR3 sequences, roughly 14% seen once. The sequencing input was peripheral blood. The receptor was isolated from a woman aged 18-29 years with stable Graves' hyperthyroidism.

The CDR3: CASSNLGETQYF. The DNA of the CDR3 is TGTGCCAGCAGCAACCTCGGGGAGACCCAGTACTTC. The rearrangement links TRBV12-3 or TRBV12-4 to TRBJ2-5; D is unresolved. Trimming removed 6 bases at V and 5 bases at J, with 10 bases between. The CDR3 is 12 amino acids.